This TCR delta chain was captured in a study of Vδ1+ human thymocytes. Sequences come from RNA converted to cDNA by reverse transcription. CDR3 amplicons came from multiplex PCR with pooled V-gene forward and constant-region reverse primers. TCRdb re-called the multiplex PCR reads through CATT. The sample lists roughly 55,000 delta-chain clones; roughly 15% were seen once. With regard to this clone: Its target is unknown.

Germline trimming cut 0 bases from V and 3 bases from J; bases unmatched to any gene: 21. CDR1 and CDR2 (germline): TSWWSYY, QGS. The CDR3 length is 22 residues. Study-wide points: Highly polyclonal TRG and TRD repertoires with Gaussian CDR3 length distributions appeared in thymus.

The sample consisted of Vdelta1+ gamma-delta thymocytes from the thymus. Subset reported: FACS-sorted CD3+ TCRalphabeta- TCRVdelta1+ TCRVdelta2- thymocytes. The chain links TRDV1 to TRDJ1; 11 bases match TRDD3. This receptor was identified in a boy under three years old who had congenital heart surgery. The CDR3: CALGELVLRNKWGIRFPDKLIF. The CDR3 DNA follows: TGTGCTCTTGGGGAACTCGTTCTACGGAATAAGTGGGGGATACGCTTCCCCGATAAACTCATCTTT.